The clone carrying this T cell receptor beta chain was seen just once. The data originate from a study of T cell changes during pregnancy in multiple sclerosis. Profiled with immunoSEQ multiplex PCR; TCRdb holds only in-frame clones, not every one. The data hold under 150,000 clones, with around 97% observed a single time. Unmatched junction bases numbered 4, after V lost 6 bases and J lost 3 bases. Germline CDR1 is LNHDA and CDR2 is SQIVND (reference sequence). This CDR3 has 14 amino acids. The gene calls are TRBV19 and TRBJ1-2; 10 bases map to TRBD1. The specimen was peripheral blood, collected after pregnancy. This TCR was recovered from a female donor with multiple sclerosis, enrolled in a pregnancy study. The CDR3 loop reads CASSPGTGDYGYTF. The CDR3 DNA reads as TGTGCCAGTAGCCCCGGGACAGGGGACTATGGCTACACCTTC.